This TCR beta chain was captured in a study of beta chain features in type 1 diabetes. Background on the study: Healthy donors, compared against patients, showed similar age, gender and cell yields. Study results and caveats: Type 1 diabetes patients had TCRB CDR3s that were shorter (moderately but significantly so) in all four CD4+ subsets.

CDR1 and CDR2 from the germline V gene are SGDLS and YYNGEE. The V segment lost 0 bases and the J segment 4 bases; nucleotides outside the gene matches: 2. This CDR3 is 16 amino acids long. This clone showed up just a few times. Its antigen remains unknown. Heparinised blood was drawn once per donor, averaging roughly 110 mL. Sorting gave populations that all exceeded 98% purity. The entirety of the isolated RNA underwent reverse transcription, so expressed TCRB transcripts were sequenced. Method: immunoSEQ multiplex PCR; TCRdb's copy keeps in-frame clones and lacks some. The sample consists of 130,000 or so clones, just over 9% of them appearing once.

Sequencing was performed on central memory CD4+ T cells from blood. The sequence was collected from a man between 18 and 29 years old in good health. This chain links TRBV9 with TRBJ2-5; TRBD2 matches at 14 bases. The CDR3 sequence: CASSVDGTSGGETQYF. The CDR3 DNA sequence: TGTGCCAGCAGCGTAGACGGGACTAGCGGGGGAGAGACCCAGTACTTC.